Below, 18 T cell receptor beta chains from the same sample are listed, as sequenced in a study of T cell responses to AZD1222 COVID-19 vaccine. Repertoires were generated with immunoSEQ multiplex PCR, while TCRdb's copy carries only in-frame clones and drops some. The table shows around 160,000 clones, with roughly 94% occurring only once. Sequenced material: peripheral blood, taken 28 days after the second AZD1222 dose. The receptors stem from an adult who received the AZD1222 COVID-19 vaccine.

This CDR3 reads CASSILGSYEQYF. The DNA of the CDR3 is TGTGCCAGCAGCATCCTGGGGTCGTACGAGCAGTACTTC. The V and J genes are TRBV5-4 and TRBJ2-7; D is unclear. V lost 4 bases, J lost 4 bases, and 12 bases lay in between. The CDR3 is 13 residues long. Per germline, CDR1 SGHNT and CDR2 YYREEE (reference sequence).

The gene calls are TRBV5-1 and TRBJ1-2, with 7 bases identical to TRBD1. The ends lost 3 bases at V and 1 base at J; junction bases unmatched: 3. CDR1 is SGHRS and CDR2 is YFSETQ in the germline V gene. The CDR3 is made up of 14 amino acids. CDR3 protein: CASSSSGGNYGYTF. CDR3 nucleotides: TGCGCCAGCAGCTCCTCAGGGGGTAACTATGGCTACACCTTC.

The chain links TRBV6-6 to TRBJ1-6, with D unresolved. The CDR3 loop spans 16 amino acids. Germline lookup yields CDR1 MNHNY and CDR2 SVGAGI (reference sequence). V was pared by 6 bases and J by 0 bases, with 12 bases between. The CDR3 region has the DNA TGTGCCAGCAGCCGTGCAAGCAGCTCCTATAATTCACCCCTCCACTTT. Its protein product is CASSRASSSYNSPLHF.

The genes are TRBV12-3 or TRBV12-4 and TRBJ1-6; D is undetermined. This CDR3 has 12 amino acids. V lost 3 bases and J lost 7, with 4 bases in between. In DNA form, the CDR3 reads TGTGCCAGCAGTTTGATGAATTCACCCCTCCACTTT. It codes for CASSLMNSPLHF.

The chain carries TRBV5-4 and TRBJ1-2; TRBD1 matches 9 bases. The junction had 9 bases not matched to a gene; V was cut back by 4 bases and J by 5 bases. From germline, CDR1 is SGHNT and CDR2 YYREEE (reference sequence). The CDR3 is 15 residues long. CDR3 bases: TGTGCCAGCAGCCCGACTTCCGGGACAGGGTATGGCTACACCTTC. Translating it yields CASSPTSGTGYGYTF. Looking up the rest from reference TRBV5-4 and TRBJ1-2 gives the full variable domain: ETGVTQSPTHLIKTRGQQVTLRCSSQSGHNTVSWYQQALGQGPQFIFQYYREEENGRGNFPPRFSGLQFPNYSSELNVNALELDDSALYLCASSPTSGTGYGYTFGSGTRLTVV.

The CDR3 region has the DNA TGTGCCAGCAGCATTACAGGGGCCCCCCAGCCCCAGCATTTT. It specifies CASSITGAPQPQHF. J is TRBJ1-5 and V is TRBV7-9, with 7 bases aligning to TRBD1. The CDR3 sequence is 14 residues long. V was clipped by 5 bases and J by 7 bases; unmatched bases: 8. Per the germline V gene, CDR1 is SEHNR and CDR2 is FQNEAQ (reference sequence).

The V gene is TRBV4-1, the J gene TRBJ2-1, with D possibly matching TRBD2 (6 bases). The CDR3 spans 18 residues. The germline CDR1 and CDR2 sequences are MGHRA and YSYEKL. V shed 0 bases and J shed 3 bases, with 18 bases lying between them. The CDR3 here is CASSQDKGLARYYNEQFF. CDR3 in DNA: TGCGCCAGCAGCCAAGATAAGGGCCTAGCGCGATACTACAATGAGCAGTTCTTC.

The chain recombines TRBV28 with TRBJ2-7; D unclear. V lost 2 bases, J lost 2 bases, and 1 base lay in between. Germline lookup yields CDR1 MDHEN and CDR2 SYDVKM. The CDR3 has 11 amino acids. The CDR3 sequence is CASSLTYEQYF. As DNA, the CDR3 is TGTGCCAGCAGTTTAACCTACGAGCAGTACTTC.

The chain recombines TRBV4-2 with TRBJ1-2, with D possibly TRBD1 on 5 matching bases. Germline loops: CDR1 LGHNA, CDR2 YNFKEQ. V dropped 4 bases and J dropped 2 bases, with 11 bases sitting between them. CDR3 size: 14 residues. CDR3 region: CASSLGGGNYGYTF. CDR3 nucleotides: TGTGCCAGCAGCCTCGGCGGGGGAAACTATGGCTACACCTTC.

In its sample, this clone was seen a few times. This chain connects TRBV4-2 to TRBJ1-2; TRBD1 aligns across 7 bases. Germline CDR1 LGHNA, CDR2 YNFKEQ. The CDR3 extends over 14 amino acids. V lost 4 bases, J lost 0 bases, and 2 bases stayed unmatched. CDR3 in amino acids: CASSPGTANYGYTF. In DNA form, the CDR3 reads TGTGCCAGCAGCCCCGGGACAGCTAACTATGGCTACACCTTC.

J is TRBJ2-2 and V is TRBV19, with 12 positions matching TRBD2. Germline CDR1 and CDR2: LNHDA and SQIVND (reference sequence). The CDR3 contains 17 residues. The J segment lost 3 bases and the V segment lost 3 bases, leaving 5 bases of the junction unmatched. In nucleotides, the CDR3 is TGTGCCAGTAGTATTGGCCGACTAGCGGGGGACACCGGGGAGCTGTTTTTT. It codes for CASSIGRLAGDTGELFF.

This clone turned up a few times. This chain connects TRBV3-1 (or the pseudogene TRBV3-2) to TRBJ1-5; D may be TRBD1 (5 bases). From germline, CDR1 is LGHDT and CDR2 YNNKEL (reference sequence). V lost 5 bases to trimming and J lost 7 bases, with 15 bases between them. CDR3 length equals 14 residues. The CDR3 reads CASSFTPGNQPQHF. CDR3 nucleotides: TGTGCCAGCAGCTTTACCCCAGGGAACCAGCCCCAGCATTTT.

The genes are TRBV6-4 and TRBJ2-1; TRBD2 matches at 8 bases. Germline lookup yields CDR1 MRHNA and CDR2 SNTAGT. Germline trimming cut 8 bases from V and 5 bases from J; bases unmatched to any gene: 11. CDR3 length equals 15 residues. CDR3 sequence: CASSRVSGIHNEQFF. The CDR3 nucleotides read TGTGCCAGCTCCCGTGTTAGCGGGATACACAATGAGCAGTTCTTC.

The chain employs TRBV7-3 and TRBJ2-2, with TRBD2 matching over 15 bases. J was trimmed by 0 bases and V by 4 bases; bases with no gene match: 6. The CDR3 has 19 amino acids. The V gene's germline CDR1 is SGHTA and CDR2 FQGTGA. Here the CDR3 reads CASSSTGLAGGPNTGELFF. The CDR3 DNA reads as TGTGCCAGCAGCTCGACGGGACTAGCGGGAGGTCCGAACACCGGGGAGCTGTTTTTT.

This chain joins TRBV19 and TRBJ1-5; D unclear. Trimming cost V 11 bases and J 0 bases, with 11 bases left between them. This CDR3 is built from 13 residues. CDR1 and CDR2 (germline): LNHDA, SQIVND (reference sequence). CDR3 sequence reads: CASRHDSNQPQHF. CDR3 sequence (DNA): TGTGCCTCTCGGCACGATAGCAATCAGCCCCAGCATTTT. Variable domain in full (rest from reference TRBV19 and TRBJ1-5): DGGITQSPKYLFRKEGQNVTLSCEQNLNHDAMYWYRQDPGQGLRLIYYSQIVNDFQKGDIAEGYSVSREKKESFPLTVTSAQKNPTAFYLCASRHDSNQPQHFGDGTRLSIL.

The CDR3 bases are TGCGCCAGCAGCCAAGATATGGGCTATGGCTACACCTTC. This encodes CASSQDMGYGYTF. The chain links TRBV4-3 to TRBJ1-2; D is ambiguous. With 0 bases removed from V and 4 bases from J, the gap between germline ends came to 6 bases. CDR1 is LGHNA and CDR2 is YSLEER in the germline V gene. The CDR3 totals 13 residues.

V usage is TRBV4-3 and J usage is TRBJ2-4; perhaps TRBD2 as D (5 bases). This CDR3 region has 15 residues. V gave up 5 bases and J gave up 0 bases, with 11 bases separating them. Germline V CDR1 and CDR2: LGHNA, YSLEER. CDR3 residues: CASSLSGVAKNIQYF. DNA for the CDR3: TGCGCCAGCAGCTTGAGCGGAGTAGCCAAAAACATTCAGTACTTC.

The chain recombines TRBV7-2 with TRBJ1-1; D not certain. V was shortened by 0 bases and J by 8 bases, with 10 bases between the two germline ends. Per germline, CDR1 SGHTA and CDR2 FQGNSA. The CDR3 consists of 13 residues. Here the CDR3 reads CASSLAVGLEAFF. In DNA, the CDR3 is TGTGCCAGCAGCTTAGCCGTGGGGTTGGAAGCTTTCTTT.